In its sample, the clone carrying this TCR beta chain was seen many times. The target antigen is unknown. Every TCR cDNA molecule bore its own unique molecular identifier. TCRdb re-derived calls from the 5' RACE reads in MiXCR, one entry per CDR3 protein. This table holds around 30,000 distinct CDR3 sequences, approximately 8.1% found once. The data are from a study of spatial heterogeneity in lung cancer. Study findings and constraints: The study found ubiquitous expanded tumor TCRs in blood more at resection than follow-up.

Sample time point: sample taken at primary tumor resection. In each case, whole RNA from tumor, nontumor lung or frozen PBMC was sequenced unsorted. The CDR3 is 15 amino acids. Germline CDR1 is SGDLS and CDR2 is YYNGEE. V was trimmed by 3 bases and J by 5 bases, leaving 17 bases between them. The starting material was PBMCs, obtained at surgery. The TCR was taken from a female donor with early-stage non-small cell lung cancer. The genes are TRBV9 and TRBJ2-5; possibly TRBD1 for D (5 bases). CDR3 coding DNA: TGTGCCAGCAGCGCCGCCCCAGGGATGGGGGAGACCCAGTACTTC. It codes for CASSAAPGMGETQYF. Drawing the rest from reference TRBV9 and TRBJ2-5, the complete variable domain is DSGVTQTPKHLITATGQRVTLRCSPRSGDLSVYWYQQSLDQGLQFLIQYYNGEERAKGNILERFSAQQFPDLHSELNLSSLELGDSALYFCASSAAPGMGETQYFGPGTRLLVL.